This TCR beta chain was sequenced in a study of OX40 agonist ivuxolimab in advanced cancers. Study-level background: As their treatment, patients were administered ivuxolimab, an agonistic anti-OX40 (CD134) antibody.

Study conclusions and caveats: Some patients who did not respond also had low normalized T-cell clonal expansion. Relative to CD4+, CD8+ T cells held more expanded clones on average. Partly responding patients at 0.1-3.0 mg/kg showed some of the smallest clonal expansion.

With respect to this clone: Its specificity is not known.

The CDR3 is 14 amino acids. V lost 1 base to trimming and J lost 6 bases; unmatched junction nucleotides: 6. Germline V gene sequence: CDR1 SGHNT, CDR2 YYREEE (reference sequence). Sequenced by immunoSEQ multiplex PCR; TCRdb stores in-frame clones only, minus some. The table includes 30,000 to 40,000 clones, approximately 90% detected once. The sequencing used CD4+ or CD8+ T cells sorted from blood, collected in a trial of the OX40 agonist ivuxolimab. The source of this sequence is an adult with an advanced solid tumor such as melanoma, head and neck, liver or kidney cancer. The chain links TRBV5-4 to TRBJ2-7; 8 bases are a match to TRBD2. CDR3 sequence reads: CASSLYGTRGEQYF. CDR3 DNA sequence: TGTGCCAGCAGCTTGTACGGGACTAGGGGCGAGCAGTACTTC. Supplemented by reference TRBV5-4 and TRBJ2-7, the full variable domain reads ETGVTQSPTHLIKTRGQQVTLRCSSQSGHNTVSWYQQALGQGPQFIFQYYREEENGRGNFPPRFSGLQFPNYSSELNVNALELDDSALYLCASSLYGTRGEQYFGPGTRLTVT.